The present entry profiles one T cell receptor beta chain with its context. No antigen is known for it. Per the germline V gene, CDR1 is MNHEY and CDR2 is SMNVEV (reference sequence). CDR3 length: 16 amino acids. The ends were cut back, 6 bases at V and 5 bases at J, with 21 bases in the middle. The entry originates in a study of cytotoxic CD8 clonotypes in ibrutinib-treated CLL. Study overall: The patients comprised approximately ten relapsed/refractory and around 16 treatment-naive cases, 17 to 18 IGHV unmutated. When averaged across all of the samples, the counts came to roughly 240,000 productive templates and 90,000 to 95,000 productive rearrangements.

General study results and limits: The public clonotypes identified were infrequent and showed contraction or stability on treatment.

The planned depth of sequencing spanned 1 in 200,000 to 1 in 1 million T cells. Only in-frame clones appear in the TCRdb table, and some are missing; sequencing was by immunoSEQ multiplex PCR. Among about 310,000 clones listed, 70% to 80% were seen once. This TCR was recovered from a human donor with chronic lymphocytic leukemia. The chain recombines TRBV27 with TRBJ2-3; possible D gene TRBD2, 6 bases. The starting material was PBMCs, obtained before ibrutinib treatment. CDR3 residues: CASRKLAVPGGDTQYF. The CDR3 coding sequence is TGTGCCAGCAGAAAGTTAGCGGTTCCTGGTGGAGATACGCAGTATTTT.